This T cell receptor (beta chain) was observed in a study of early stage breast cancer tumors. Study-level background: About 80% of the 16 invasive tumors were ER+, PR+ and HER2-. Samples were sequenced at approximately 9-fold average coverage.

The germline V gene encodes CDR1 SNHLY and CDR2 FYNNEI. The CDR3 runs to 14 residues. The junction had 8 bases not matched to a gene; V was cut back by 7 bases and J by 2 bases. Each sample had two DNA replicates, approximately 0.5 ug blood or around 1.5 ug tissue. Assay: immunoSEQ multiplex PCR; the TCRdb copy retains only in-frame clones and omits some. The table has 9,000 to 10,000 clones, under 70% seen once; the top ten hold about 12%. The sequenced material came from breast tumor tissue. The TCR comes from a person aged 55 to 75 with breast cancer. The chain couples TRBV2 to TRBJ2-7; the match to TRBD1 covers 7 bases. DNA of the CDR3: TGTGCCAGCACACGGACAGGTGGTGCCTACGAGCAGTACTTC. Encoded protein: CASTRTGGAYEQYF.